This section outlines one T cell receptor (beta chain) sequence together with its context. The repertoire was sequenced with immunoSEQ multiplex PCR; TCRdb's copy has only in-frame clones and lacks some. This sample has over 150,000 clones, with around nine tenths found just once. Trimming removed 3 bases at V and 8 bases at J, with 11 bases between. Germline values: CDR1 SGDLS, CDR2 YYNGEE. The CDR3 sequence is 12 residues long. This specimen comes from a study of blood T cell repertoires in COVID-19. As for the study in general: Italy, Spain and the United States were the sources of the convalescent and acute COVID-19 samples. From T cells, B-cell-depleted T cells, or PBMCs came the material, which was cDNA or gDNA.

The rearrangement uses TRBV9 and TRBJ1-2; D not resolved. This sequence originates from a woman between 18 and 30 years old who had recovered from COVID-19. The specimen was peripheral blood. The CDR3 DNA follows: TGTGCCAGCAGCGCCCAGGTGGAAGGCTACACCTTC. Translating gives CASSAQVEGYTF.